This TCR beta chain appears in the sequencing data of a study of blood T cell repertoires in COVID-19. The wider study: Specimens from acute and convalescent COVID-19 originated in the United States, Italy and Spain. The analysed material was cDNA or gDNA that came from T cells, B-cell-depleted T cells, or PBMCs.

V lost 1 base, J lost 4 bases, and 6 bases stayed unmatched. The V gene's germline CDR1 is SGHRS and CDR2 YFSETQ. The CDR3 length is 16 residues. Per the authors' pipeline: Reference gene primer amplification yielded estimated nucleated cell counts. The assay was immunoSEQ multiplex PCR, and TCRdb's table has in-frame clones only and misses some. V and J calls and clone size are as listed in that table; D and trimming were resolved from the DNA. The sample yields tens of thousands of clones, 80% seen once. Sequencing was performed on peripheral blood. The source of this sequence is a human donor in a cohort sampled during active COVID-19. The chain is built from TRBV5-1 and TRBJ2-1; 9 nucleotides agree with TRBD2. The CDR3 region is CASSLSGLAGYNEQFF. The CDR3 nucleotides read TGCGCCAGCAGCTTGTCTGGTCTAGCGGGATACAATGAGCAGTTCTTC.